This T cell receptor (beta chain) was sequenced in a study of vaccination effects on CD4 cells after COVID-19. Remarks on this clone: The antigen remains unidentified.

Notes on the study in general: The study got few convalescent patients and did not collect any early post-infection timepoints. Spike-reactive clones detected post-vaccine in convalescents consisted mainly of new vaccine-induced clones.

Expansion with viral peptide pools was applied to antigen-specific CD4+ T cells by the ViraFEST assay prior to sequencing. Culture proceeded for nine to ten days, and CD4+ T cells were then isolated. The person's infection with SARS-CoV-2, confirmed by PCR, took place between March and December 2020. This CDR3 contains 14 residues. Trimming stripped 2 bases from V and 0 bases from J, with 7 bases between. Germline V gene lookup returns CDR1 SEHNR and CDR2 FQNEAQ (reference sequence). Measured with immunoSEQ multiplex PCR; TCRdb has only the in-frame clones, and not every one. The sample consists of 25,000 to 35,000 clones, about 72% of them appearing once.

V and J are TRBV7-9 and TRBJ1-1, with D hard to call. Specimen: CD4+ T cells from PBMCs cultured with a peptide pool, collected before COVID-19 vaccination. This sequence was found in a human donor who had a prior SARS-CoV-2 infection. In DNA, the CDR3 is TGTGCCAGCAGCTTAAGGGTTATGAACACTGAAGCTTTCTTT. It yields the protein CASSLRVMNTEAFF.